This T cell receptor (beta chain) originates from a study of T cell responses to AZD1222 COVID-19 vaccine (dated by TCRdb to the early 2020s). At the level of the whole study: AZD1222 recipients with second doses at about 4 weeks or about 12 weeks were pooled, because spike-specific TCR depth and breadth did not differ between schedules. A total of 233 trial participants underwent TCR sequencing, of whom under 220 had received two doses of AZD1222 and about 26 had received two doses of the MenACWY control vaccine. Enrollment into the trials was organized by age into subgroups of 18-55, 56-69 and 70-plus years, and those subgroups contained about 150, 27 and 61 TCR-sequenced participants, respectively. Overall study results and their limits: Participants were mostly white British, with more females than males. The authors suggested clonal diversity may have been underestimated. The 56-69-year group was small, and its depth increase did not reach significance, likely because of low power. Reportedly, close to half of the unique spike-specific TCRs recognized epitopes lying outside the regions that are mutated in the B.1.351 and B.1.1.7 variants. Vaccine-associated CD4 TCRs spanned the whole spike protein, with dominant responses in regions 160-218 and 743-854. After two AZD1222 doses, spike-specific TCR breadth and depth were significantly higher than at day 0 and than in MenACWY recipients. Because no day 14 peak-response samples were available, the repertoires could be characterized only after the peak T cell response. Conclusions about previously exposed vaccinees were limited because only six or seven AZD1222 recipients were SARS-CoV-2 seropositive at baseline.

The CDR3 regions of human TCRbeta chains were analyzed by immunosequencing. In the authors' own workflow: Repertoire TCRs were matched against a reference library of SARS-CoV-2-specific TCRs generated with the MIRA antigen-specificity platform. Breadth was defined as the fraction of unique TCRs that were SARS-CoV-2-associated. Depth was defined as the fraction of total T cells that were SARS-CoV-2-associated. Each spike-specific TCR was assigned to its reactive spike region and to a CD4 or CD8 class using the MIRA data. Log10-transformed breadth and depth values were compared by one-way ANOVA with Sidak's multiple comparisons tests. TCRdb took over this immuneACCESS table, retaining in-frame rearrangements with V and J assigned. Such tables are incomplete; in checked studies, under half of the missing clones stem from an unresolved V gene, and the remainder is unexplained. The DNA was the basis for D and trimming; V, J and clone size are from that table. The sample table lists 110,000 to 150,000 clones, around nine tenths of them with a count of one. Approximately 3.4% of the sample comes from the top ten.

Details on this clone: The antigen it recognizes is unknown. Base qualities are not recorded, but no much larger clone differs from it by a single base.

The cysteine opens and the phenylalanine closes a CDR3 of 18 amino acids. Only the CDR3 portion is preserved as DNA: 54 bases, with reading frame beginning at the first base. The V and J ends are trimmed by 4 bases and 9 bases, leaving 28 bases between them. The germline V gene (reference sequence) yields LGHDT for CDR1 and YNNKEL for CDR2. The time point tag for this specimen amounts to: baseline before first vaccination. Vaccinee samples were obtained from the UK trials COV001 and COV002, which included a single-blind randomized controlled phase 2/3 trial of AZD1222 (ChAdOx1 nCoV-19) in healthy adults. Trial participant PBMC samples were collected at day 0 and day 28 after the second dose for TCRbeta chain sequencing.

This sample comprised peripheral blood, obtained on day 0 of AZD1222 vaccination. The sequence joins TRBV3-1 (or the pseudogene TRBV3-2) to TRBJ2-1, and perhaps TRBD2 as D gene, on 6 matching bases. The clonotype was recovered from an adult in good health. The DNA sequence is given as TGTGCCAGCAGCCCCGGCCTAGCGAAAAAGTCAATGATCGGTGAGCAGTTCTTC. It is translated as CASSPGLAKKSMIGEQFF.